The clone carrying this TCR beta chain appeared many times. Its antigen is still unknown. TCRdb itself ran the reads through MiXCR, one entry per CDR3 protein. Of around 900,000 distinct CDR3 sequences listed, approximately 33% are singletons. The data belong to a study of T cell repertoires in cytomegalovirus infection. Study details: The authors used CMV epitopes that were HLA-C-restricted (recently identified) and HLA-B-restricted (well studied). Study-wide results and caveats: CMV carriers with the relevant HLA were identified by cumulative public TCR beta family frequency.

V lost 8 bases and J 1 base, leaving 8 bases between the germline ends. This CDR3 has 12 amino acids. The germline gives CDR1 LNHDA, CDR2 SQIVND (reference sequence). The specimen was cultured CD8+ T cells from PBMCs, collected from culture after CMV antigen stimulation. This chain connects TRBV19 to TRBJ1-1, with a possible D match to TRBD1 (5 bases). The TCR was taken from a human donor in good health (CMV status not recorded). Some clones in this sample may be carry-over from other donors' samples. CDR3 sequence reads: CASSTGNTEAFF. The DNA for the CDR3 is TGTGCCAGTTCTACAGGGAACACTGAAGCTTTCTTT.